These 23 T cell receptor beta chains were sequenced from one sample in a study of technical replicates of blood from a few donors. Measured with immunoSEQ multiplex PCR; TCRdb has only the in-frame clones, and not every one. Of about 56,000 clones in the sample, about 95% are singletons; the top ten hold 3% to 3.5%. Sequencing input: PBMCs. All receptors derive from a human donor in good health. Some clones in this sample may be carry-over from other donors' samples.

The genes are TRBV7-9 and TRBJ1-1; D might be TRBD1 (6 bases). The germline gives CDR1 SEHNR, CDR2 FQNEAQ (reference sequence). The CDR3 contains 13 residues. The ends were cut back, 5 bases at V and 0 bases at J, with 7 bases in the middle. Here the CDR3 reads CASSQGMNTEAFF. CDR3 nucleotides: TGTGCCAGCAGCCAGGGGATGAACACTGAAGCTTTCTTT.

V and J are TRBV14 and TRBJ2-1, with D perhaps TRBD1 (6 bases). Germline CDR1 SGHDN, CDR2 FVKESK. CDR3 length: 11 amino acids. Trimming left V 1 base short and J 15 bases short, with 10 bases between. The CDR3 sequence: CASSQGTEPFF. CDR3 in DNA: TGTGCCAGCAGCCAAGGGACAGAACCGTTCTTC.

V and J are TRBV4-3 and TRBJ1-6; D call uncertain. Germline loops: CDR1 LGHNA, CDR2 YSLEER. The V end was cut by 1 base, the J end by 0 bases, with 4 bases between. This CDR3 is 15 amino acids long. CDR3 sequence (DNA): TGCGCCAGCAGCCAAGGGAGCTCCTATAATTCACCCCTCCACTTT. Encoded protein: CASSQGSSYNSPLHF.

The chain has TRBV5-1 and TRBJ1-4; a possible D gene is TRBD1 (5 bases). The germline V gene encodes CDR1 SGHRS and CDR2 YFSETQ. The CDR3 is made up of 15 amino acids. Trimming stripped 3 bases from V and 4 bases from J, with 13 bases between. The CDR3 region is CASSSRLGLNEKLFF. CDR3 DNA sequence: TGCGCCAGCAGCTCCCGATTGGGGCTTAATGAAAAACTGTTTTTT. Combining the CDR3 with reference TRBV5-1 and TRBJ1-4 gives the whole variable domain KAGVTQTPRYLIKTRGQQVTLSCSPISGHRSVSWYQQTPGQGLQFLFEYFSETQRNKGNFPGRFSGRQFSNSRSEMNVSTLELGDSALYLCASSSRLGLNEKLFFGSGTQLSVL.

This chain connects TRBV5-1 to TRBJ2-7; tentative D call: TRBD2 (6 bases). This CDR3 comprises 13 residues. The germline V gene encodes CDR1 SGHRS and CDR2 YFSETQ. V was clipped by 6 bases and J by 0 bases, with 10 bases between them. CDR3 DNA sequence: TGCGCCAGCAAGGAGGGAAGCTCCTACGAGCAGTACTTC. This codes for CASKEGSSYEQYF. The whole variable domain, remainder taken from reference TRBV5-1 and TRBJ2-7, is KAGVTQTPRYLIKTRGQQVTLSCSPISGHRSVSWYQQTPGQGLQFLFEYFSETQRNKGNFPGRFSGRQFSNSRSEMNVSTLELGDSALYLCASKEGSSYEQYFGPGTRLTVT.

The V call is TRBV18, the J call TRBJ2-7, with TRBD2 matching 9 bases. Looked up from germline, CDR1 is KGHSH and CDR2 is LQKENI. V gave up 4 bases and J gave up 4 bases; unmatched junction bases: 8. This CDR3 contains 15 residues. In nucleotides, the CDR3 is TGTGCCAGCTCACTTTCTAGCGGGGAACTTTACGAGCAGTACTTC. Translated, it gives CASSLSSGELYEQYF.

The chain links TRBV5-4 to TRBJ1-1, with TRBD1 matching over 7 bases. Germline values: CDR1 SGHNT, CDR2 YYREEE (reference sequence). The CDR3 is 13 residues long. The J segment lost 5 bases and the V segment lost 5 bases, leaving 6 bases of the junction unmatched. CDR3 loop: CASRPGGRTEAFF. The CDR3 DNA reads TGTGCCAGCAGACCAGGGGGAAGGACTGAAGCTTTCTTT.

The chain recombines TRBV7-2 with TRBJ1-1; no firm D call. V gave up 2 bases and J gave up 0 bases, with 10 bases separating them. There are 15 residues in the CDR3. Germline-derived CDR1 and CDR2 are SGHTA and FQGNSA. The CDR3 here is CASSLSTVLNTEAFF. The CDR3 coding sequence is TGTGCCAGCAGCTTATCTACAGTCTTGAACACTGAAGCTTTCTTT. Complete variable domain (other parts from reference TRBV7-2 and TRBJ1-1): GAGVSQSPSNKVTEKGKDVELRCDPISGHTALYWYRQSLGQGLEFLIYFQGNSAPDKSGLPSDRFSAERTGGSVSTLTIQRTQQEDSAVYLCASSLSTVLNTEAFFGQGTRLTVV.

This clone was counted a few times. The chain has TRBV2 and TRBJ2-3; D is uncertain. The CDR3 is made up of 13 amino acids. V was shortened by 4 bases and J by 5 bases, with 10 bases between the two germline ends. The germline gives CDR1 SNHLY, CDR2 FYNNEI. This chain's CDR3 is CASSAPFLDTQYF. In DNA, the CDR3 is TGTGCCAGCAGTGCCCCTTTCTTAGATACGCAGTATTTT.

Here the CDR3 reads CASSLRGSYGYTF. CDR3 nucleotide sequence: TGTGCCAGCAGCTTAAGAGGATCCTATGGCTACACCTTC. The chain carries TRBV7-9 and TRBJ1-2, with unresolved D. The length of the CDR3 is 13 residues. Between the trimmed V and J ends, which lost 2 bases and 4 bases, there was a span of 8 bases. The germline V gene has CDR1 SEHNR and CDR2 FQNEAQ (reference sequence).

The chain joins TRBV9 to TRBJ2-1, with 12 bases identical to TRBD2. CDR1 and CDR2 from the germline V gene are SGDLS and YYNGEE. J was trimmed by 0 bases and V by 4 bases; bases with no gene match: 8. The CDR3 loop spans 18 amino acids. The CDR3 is CASSLGLAGGSSYNEQFF. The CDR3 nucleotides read TGTGCCAGCAGCCTGGGACTAGCGGGTGGCAGCTCCTACAATGAGCAGTTCTTC.

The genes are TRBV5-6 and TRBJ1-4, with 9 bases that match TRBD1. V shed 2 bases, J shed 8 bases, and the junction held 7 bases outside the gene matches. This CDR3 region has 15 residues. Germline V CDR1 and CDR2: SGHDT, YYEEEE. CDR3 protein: CASSFLGQGQEKLFF. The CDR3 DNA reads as TGTGCCAGCAGCTTCCTAGGACAGGGGCAAGAAAAACTGTTTTTT.

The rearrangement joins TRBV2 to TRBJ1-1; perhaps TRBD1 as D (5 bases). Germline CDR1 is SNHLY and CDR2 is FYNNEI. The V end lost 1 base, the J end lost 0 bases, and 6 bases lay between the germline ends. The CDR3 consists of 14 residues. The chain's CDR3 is CASSEVGLNTEAFF. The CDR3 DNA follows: TGTGCCAGCAGTGAAGTGGGGCTGAACACTGAAGCTTTCTTT.

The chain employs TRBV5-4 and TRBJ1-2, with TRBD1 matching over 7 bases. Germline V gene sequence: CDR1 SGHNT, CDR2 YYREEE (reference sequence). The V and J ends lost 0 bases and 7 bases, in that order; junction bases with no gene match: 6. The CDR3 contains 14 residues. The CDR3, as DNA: TGTGCCAGCAGCTTGGAGACAGGGCTTCGTGGCTACACCTTC. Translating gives CASSLETGLRGYTF.

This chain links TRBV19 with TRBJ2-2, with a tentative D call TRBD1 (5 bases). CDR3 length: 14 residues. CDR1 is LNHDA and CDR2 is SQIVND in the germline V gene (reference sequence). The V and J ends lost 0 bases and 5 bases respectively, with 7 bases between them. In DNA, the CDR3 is TGTGCCAGTAGTATAGAGGGGCGGACCGGGGAGCTGTTTTTT. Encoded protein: CASSIEGRTGELFF.

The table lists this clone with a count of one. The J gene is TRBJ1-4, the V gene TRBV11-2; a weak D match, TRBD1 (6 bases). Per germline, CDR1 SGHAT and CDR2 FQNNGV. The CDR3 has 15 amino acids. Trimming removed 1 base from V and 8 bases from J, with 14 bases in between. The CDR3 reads CASSLVGGGAEKLFF. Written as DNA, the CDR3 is TGTGCCAGCAGCTTAGTGGGAGGGGGAGCGGAAAAACTGTTTTTT. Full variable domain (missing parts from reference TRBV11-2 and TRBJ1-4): EAGVAQSPRYKIIEKRQSVAFWCNPISGHATLYWYQQILGQGPKLLIQFQNNGVVDDSQLPKDRFSAERLKGVDSTLKIQPAKLEDSAVYLCASSLVGGGAEKLFFGSGTQLSVL.

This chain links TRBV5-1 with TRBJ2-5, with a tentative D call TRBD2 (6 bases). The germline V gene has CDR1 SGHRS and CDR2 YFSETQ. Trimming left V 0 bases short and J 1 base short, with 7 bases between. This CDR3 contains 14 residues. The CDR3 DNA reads TGCGCCAGCAGCTTGGGGGGGGTCCAAGAGACCCAGTACTTC. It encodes CASSLGGVQETQYF.

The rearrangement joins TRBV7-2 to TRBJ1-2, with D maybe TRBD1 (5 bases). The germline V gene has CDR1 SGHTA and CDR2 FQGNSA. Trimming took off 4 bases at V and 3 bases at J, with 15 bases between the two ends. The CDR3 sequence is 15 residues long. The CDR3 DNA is TGTGCCAGCAGCTCCGCCCCCCAGGGTTACTATGGCTACACCTTC. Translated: CASSSAPQGYYGYTF.

The CDR3 here is CASSSLIGGFQETQYF. The CDR3 DNA reads TGTGCCAGCAGCAGCCTTATCGGGGGATTCCAAGAGACCCAGTACTTC. This chain joins TRBV27 and TRBJ2-5, with a possible D match to TRBD2 (6 bases). The CDR3 spans 16 residues. V dropped 6 bases and J dropped 1 base, with 18 bases sitting between them. Germline assignment: CDR1 MNHEY and CDR2 SMNVEV (reference sequence).

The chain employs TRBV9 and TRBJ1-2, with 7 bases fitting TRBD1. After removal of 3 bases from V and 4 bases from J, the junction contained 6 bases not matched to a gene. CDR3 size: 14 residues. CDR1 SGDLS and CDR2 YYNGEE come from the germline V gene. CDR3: CASSAEQGLYGYTF. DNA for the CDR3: TGTGCCAGCAGCGCCGAACAGGGGCTCTATGGCTACACCTTC.

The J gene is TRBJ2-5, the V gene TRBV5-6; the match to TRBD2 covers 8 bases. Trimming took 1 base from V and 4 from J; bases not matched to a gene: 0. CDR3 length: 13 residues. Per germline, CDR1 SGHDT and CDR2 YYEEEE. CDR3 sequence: CASSLRGGETQYF. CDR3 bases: TGTGCCAGCAGCTTGCGGGGGGGAGAGACCCAGTACTTC. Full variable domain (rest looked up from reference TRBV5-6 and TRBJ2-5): DAGVTQSPTHLIKTRGQQVTLRCSPKSGHDTVSWYQQALGQGPQFIFQYYEEEERQRGNFPDRFSGHQFPNYSSELNVNALLLGDSALYLCASSLRGGETQYFGPGTRLLVL.

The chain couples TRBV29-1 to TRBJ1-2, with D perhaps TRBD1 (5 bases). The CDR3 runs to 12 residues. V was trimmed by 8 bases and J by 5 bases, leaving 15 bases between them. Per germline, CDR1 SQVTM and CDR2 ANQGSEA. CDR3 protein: CSPKRGGYGYTF. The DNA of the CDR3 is TGCAGCCCCAAACGGGGGGGGTATGGCTACACCTTC.

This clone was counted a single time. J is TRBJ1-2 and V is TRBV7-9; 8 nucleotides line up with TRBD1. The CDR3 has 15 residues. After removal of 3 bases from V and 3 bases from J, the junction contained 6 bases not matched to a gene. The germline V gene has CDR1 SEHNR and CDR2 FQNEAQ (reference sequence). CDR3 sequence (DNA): TGTGCCAGCAGCTTGACCACAGGGGGTGACTATGGCTACACCTTC. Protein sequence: CASSLTTGGDYGYTF.